One and the same sample provided the 15 T cell receptor beta chains below, sequenced in a study of early T cells in non-severe SARS-CoV-2 infection. A single record per CDR3 protein comes from TCRdb applying MiXCR to the 5' RACE reads. The table records about 64,000 distinct CDR3 sequences, roughly 14% of them present only once. Sequenced material: whole blood. The origin of the receptors is an adult who was a healthcare worker with PCR-confirmed SARS-CoV-2 infection or an uninfected control (not recorded which).

The V call is TRBV10-3, the J call TRBJ2-3; 9 bases fit TRBD2. The germline V gene encodes CDR1 ENHRY and CDR2 SYGVKD. CDR3 length: 13 residues. J gave up 6 bases and V 2 bases, and 0 bases lay outside the gene matches. CDR3 nucleotides: TGTGCCATCAGTGAGCTAGCGGGGGATACGCAGTATTTT. Translation: CAISELAGDTQYF.

The CDR3 region is CASSPKGLEVGYTF. In nucleotides, the CDR3 is TGTGCCAGCAGCCCTAAAGGCCTTGAGGTTGGCTACACCTTC. The gene calls are TRBV7-9 and TRBJ1-2; no clear D gene. Germline V gene sequence: CDR1 SEHNR, CDR2 FQNEAQ (reference sequence). The CDR3 runs 14 residues. V lost 5 bases, J lost 7 bases, and 17 bases lay in between. The full variable domain, completed using reference TRBV7-9 and TRBJ1-2, is DTGVSQNPRHKITKRGQNVTFRCDPISEHNRLYWYRQTLGQGPEFLTYFQNEAQLEKSRLLSDRFSAERPKGSFSTLEIQRTEQGDSAMYLCASSPKGLEVGYTFGSGTRLTVV.

This clonotype was detected ten times or more. The chain couples TRBV6-1 to TRBJ2-2; possibly TRBD2 for D (5 bases). The CDR3 has 15 amino acids. Germline loops: CDR1 MNHNS, CDR2 SASEGT. Trimming removed 5 bases from V and 5 bases from J, with 15 bases in between. CDR3 nucleotide sequence: TGTGCCAGCAGTAGGAACCCAAGACTAACCGGGGAGCTGTTTTTT. It codes for CASSRNPRLTGELFF.

This clonotype was recorded a few times. V is TRBV12-3 or TRBV12-4 and J is TRBJ1-1, with a weak D call TRBD1 (5 bases). The CDR3 has 13 residues. The germline V and J ends were trimmed by 5 bases and 7 bases, with 14 bases remaining between them. The DNA for the CDR3 is TGTGCCAGCAGTCCGGGGGTGGGGATTGAAGCTTTCTTT. Encoded protein: CASSPGVGIEAFF.

Only a few counts were recorded for this clonotype. V and J are TRBV6-6 and TRBJ2-2; the D gene could be TRBD1 or TRBD2 (5 bases each). There are 15 residues in the CDR3. The ends were cut back, 7 bases at V and 4 bases at J, with 16 bases in the middle. CDR1 and CDR2 (germline): MNHNY, SVGAGI (reference sequence). The CDR3 nucleotides read TGTGCCAGCAACCCAGCCGGGGCAGCCACCGGGGAGCTGTTTTTT. Translating gives CASNPAGAATGELFF.

This clonotype was detected only a few times. CDR3 coding DNA: TGTGCCAGCAGGGAGGACGGTAACTATGGCTACACCTTC. Translated, it gives CASREDGNYGYTF. The chain is built from TRBV7-9 and TRBJ1-2; D is uncertain. Germline assignment: CDR1 SEHNR and CDR2 FQNEAQ (reference sequence). V lost 6 bases and J lost 1, with 9 bases in between. The CDR3 has 13 residues.

This clonotype was counted ten times or more. The V gene is TRBV30, the J gene TRBJ1-6; D is unclear. Germline loops: CDR1 GTSNPN, CDR2 SVGIG (reference sequence). The CDR3 runs 13 residues. The V and J ends lost 4 bases and 0 bases respectively, with 4 bases between them. CDR3 sequence reads: CAWTSSYNSPLHF. CDR3 DNA sequence: TGTGCCTGGACAAGCTCCTATAATTCACCCCTCCACTTT.

Comments on this clonotype: A read error is possible here, since a much larger clone lies one base away. The chain carries TRBV20-1 and TRBJ1-4; perhaps TRBD1 as D (5 bases). In germline, CDR1 is DFQATT, CDR2 SNEGSKA (reference sequence). The CDR3 contains 13 residues. CDR3 coding DNA: TGCAGTGCTACCACAGGTCCTAATGAAAATCTGTTTTTT. It yields the protein CSATTGPNENLFF.

This clonotype occurred a few times. The J gene is TRBJ2-5, the V gene TRBV30; D is ambiguous. The V gene lost 0 bases and the J gene lost 8 bases, with 16 bases spanning the gap. This CDR3 contains 14 residues. Germline V gene data show CDR1 as GTSNPN and CDR2 as SVGIG (reference sequence). The CDR3 region is CAWSVQSGKRTQYF. As DNA, the CDR3 is TGTGCCTGGAGTGTCCAATCAGGCAAGAGAACCCAGTACTTC.

This clonotype was counted ten times or more. The rearrangement links TRBV15 to TRBJ1-2, with D perhaps matching TRBD1 (5 bases). CDR3 length: 16 residues. V was cut by 0 bases and J by 4 bases, with 15 bases left in between. Germline CDR1 and CDR2: LNHNV and YYDKDF (reference sequence). The CDR3 sequence: CATSRDLAGHLYGYTF. The CDR3 nucleotides are TGTGCCACCAGCAGAGATTTGGCAGGGCACCTCTATGGCTACACCTTC.

This sequence joins TRBV11-2 and TRBJ2-4; no firm D call. The CDR3 has 11 residues. Deletions cut 5 bases from V and 6 bases from J, with 5 bases between. CDR1 is SGHAT, CDR2 FQNNGV, per germline. Here the CDR3 DNA reads TGTGCCAGCAGCACCCTAAACATTCAGTACTTC. Protein sequence: CASSTLNIQYF.

The chain carries TRBV18 and TRBJ1-1; tentatively, D is TRBD1 (6 bases). The CDR3 extends over 17 amino acids. CDR1 is KGHSH and CDR2 is LQKENI in the germline V gene. Deletions cut 1 base from V and 1 base from J, with 16 bases between. Here the CDR3 reads CASSPRVLTGTNTEAFF. DNA for the CDR3: TGTGCCAGCTCACCACGTGTCTTAACAGGGACGAACACTGAAGCTTTCTTT.

This clonotype was seen at least ten times. This chain joins TRBV5-4 and TRBJ1-2; 11 bases agree with TRBD1. The CDR3 extends over 16 amino acids. Germline CDR1 is SGHNT and CDR2 is YYREEE (reference sequence). V shed 6 bases and J 4 bases; nucleotides not matched to a gene: 11. This chain's CDR3 is CASNPGTGGPLYGYTF. Here the CDR3 DNA reads TGTGCCAGCAACCCCGGGACAGGGGGTCCTCTCTATGGCTACACCTTC. Full variable domain (remainder filled in from reference TRBV5-4 and TRBJ1-2): ETGVTQSPTHLIKTRGQQVTLRCSSQSGHNTVSWYQQALGQGPQFIFQYYREEENGRGNFPPRFSGLQFPNYSSELNVNALELDDSALYLCASNPGTGGPLYGYTFGSGTRLTVV.

The genes are TRBV5-1 and TRBJ2-5, with D maybe TRBD2 (6 bases). The CDR3 extends over 14 amino acids. Trimming left V 5 bases short and J 4 bases short, with 15 bases between. The germline V gene encodes CDR1 SGHRS and CDR2 YFSETQ. DNA for the CDR3: TGCGCCAGCAGGAACGGGAGACCTGGAGAGACCCAGTACTTC. Translated, it gives CASRNGRPGETQYF.

This clonotype was detected many times. This chain joins TRBV5-6 and TRBJ2-1; D gene uncertain. Germline V lookup: CDR1 SGHDT, CDR2 YYEEEE. The length of the CDR3 is 15 residues. V was clipped by 0 bases and J by 7 bases, with 14 bases between them. The CDR3 protein is CASSLGGPAFNEQFF. The CDR3 coding sequence is TGTGCCAGCAGCTTGGGAGGACCGGCGTTTAATGAGCAGTTCTTC.